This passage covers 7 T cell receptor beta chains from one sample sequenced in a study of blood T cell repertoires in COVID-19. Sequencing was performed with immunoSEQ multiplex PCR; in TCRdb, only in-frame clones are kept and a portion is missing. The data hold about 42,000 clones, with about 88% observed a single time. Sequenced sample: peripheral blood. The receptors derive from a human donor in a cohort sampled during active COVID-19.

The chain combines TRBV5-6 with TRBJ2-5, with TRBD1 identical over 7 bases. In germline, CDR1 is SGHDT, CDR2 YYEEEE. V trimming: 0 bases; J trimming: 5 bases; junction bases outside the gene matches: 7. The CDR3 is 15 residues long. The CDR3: CASSLVDRERETQYF. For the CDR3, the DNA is TGTGCCAGCAGCTTGGTAGACAGGGAACGGGAGACCCAGTACTTC.

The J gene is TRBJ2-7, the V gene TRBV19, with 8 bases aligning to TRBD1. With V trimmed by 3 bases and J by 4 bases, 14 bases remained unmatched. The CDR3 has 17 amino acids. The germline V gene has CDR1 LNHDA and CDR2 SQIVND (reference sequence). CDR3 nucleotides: TGTGCCAGTAGTATCCCTCGTGGACAGGGAATAATGTACGAGCAGTACTTC. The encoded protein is CASSIPRGQGIMYEQYF.

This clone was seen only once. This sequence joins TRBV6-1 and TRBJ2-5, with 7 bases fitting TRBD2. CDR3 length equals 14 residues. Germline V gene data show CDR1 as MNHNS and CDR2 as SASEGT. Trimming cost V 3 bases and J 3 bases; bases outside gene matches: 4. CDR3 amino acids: CASSEGGTKETQYF. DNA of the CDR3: TGTGCCAGCAGTGAGGGGGGGACCAAAGAGACCCAGTACTTC.

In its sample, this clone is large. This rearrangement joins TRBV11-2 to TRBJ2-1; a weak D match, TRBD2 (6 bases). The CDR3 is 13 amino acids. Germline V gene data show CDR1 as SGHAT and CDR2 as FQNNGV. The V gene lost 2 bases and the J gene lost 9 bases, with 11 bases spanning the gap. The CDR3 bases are TGTGCCAGCAGCTTAACTAGCTCTGGTGAGCAGTTCTTC. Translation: CASSLTSSGEQFF.

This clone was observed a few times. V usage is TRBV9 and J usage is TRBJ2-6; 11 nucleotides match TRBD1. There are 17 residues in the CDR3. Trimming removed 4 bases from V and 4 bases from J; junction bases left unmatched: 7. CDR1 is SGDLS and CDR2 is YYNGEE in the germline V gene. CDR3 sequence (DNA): TGTGCCAGCAGCCCCGGACAGGGGGCATCGGGGGCCAACGTCCTGACTTTC. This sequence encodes CASSPGQGASGANVLTF.

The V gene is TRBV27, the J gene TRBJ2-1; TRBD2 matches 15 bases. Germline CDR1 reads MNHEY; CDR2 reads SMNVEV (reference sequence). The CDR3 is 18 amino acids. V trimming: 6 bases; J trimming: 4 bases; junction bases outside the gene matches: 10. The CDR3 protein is CASSRGLAGGYTYNEQFF. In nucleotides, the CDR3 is TGTGCCAGCAGCCGGGGACTAGCGGGGGGCTACACTTACAATGAGCAGTTCTTC.

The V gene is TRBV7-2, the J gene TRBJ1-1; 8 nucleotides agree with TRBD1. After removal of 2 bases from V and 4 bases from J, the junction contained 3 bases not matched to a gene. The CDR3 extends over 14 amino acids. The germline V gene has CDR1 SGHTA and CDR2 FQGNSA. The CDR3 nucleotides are TGTGCCAGCAGCTTATCTACAGGGGGCACTGAAGCTTTCTTT. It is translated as CASSLSTGGTEAFF.